The 20 T cell receptor beta chains below all came from one sample that was sequenced in a study of Graves' ophthalmopathy and Graves' hyperthyroidism (dated 2018 in TCRdb). This sample was sequenced with an Illumina HiSeq 2000. For repertoire sequencing, TCR beta CDR3 regions were amplified from RNA transcripts. HTBI primers and the Qiagen OneStep RT-PCR kit were used in a first-round RT-PCR, which was followed by a second-round multiplex PCR, size selection and purification. TCRdb reanalyzed the raw reads on its own, using fastp at Q25 for trimming and MiXCR for clone calling, and kept in-frame beta chains. Entries are consolidated by CDR3 protein sequence, retaining the most common genes and DNA. The sample contains 300,000 to 450,000 distinct CDR3 sequences, about a sixth of them found a single time. The ten most abundant clones make up roughly 2.4% of the sample. The sample consisted of peripheral blood. These receptors were taken from an adult woman with stable Graves' hyperthyroidism.

This clonotype appeared many times. The chain recombines TRBV7-8 with TRBJ2-7, with D possibly TRBD2 on 5 matching bases. The CDR3 runs to 15 residues. V lost 0 bases and J 1 base, leaving 10 bases between the germline ends. Germline V lookup: CDR1 SGHVS, CDR2 FQNEAQ. The CDR3 loop reads CASSLAGARSYEQYF. The DNA of the CDR3 is TGTGCCAGCAGCTTAGCGGGAGCAAGGTCCTACGAGCAGTACTTC.

This clonotype appeared many times. V gene TRBV20-1 combines with J gene TRBJ2-2; no clear D gene. V was pared by 4 bases and J by 7 bases, with 13 bases between. The length of the CDR3 is 13 residues. The germline CDR1 and CDR2 sequences are DFQATT and SNEGSKA (reference sequence). The CDR3 nucleotides read TGCAGTGCTAACCGACCGAGGATCGGGGAGCTGTTTTTT. This encodes CSANRPRIGELFF.

This clonotype was recorded many times. J is TRBJ2-7 and V is TRBV15; D is undetermined. CDR3 length equals 13 residues. CDR1 LNHNV and CDR2 YYDKDF come from the germline V gene (reference sequence). V lost 0 bases and J 3 bases, leaving 6 bases between the germline ends. CDR3 region: CATSRDNSYEQYF. In DNA, the CDR3 is TGTGCCACCAGCAGAGATAACAGCTACGAGCAGTACTTC.

This clonotype was detected many times. The chain combines TRBV5-5 with TRBJ1-1, with 7 bases aligning to TRBD1. The germline V gene has CDR1 SGHKS and CDR2 YYEKEE (reference sequence). This CDR3 has 14 residues. J was trimmed by 8 bases and V by 4 bases; bases with no gene match: 11. This chain's CDR3 is CASSQTGNEAEAFF. DNA of the CDR3: TGTGCCAGCAGCCAGACAGGGAATGAAGCAGAAGCTTTCTTT.

The chain recombines TRBV6-5 with TRBJ2-7; possible D gene TRBD1, 6 bases. Germline V lookup: CDR1 MNHEY, CDR2 SVGAGI. The V gene lost 5 bases and the J gene lost 0 bases, with 11 bases spanning the gap. The CDR3 sequence is 14 residues long. The CDR3 spells CASSNRVASYEQYF. For the CDR3, the DNA is TGTGCCAGCAGTAACAGGGTGGCCTCCTACGAGCAGTACTTC.

This clonotype was counted many times. The genes are TRBV6-1 and TRBJ2-7, with a possible D match to TRBD1 (5 bases). CDR1 is MNHNS and CDR2 is SASEGT in the germline V gene. V lost 5 bases to trimming and J lost 2 bases, with 16 bases between them. This CDR3 has 15 residues. In DNA, the CDR3 is TGTGCCAGCAGTCCGGTCTCGACAGCCACCTACGAGCAGTACTTC. It translates to CASSPVSTATYEQYF.

This sequence joins TRBV6-1 and TRBJ2-7; D remains unclear. This CDR3 has 13 amino acids. Germline V gene sequence: CDR1 MNHNS, CDR2 SASEGT. Deletions cut 1 base from V and 0 bases from J, with 4 bases between. The CDR3 region has the DNA TGTGCCAGCAGTGAAGAAGCCTCCTACGAGCAGTACTTC. This gives the protein CASSEEASYEQYF.

The chain recombines TRBV28 with TRBJ2-5; D is undetermined. Germline-derived CDR1 and CDR2 are MDHEN and SYDVKM. There are 15 residues in the CDR3. V was pared by 2 bases and J by 5 bases, with 15 bases between. The DNA for the CDR3 is TGTGCCAGCAGTTTACCTGGGAAAGTGGGGGAGACCCAGTACTTC. This codes for CASSLPGKVGETQYF.

This clonotype was seen ten or more times. The rearrangement uses TRBV6-1 and TRBJ2-2; D is undetermined. The CDR3 length is 16 residues. Trimming cost V 0 bases and J 5 bases, with 13 bases left between them. The germline V gene has CDR1 MNHNS and CDR2 SASEGT. Here the CDR3 DNA reads TGTGCCAGCAGTGAAGCTGTCTGGAGCTTAACCGGGGAGCTGTTTTTT. This encodes CASSEAVWSLTGELFF.

This clonotype was seen many times. The V gene is TRBV20-1, the J gene TRBJ1-2; D is perhaps TRBD1 (5 bases). The CDR3 covers 13 residues. V was cut by 4 bases and J by 2 bases, with 11 bases left in between. Germline-derived CDR1 and CDR2 are DFQATT and SNEGSKA (reference sequence). CDR3 sequence: CSATGGENYGYTF. DNA for the CDR3: TGCAGTGCTACGGGGGGGGAGAACTATGGCTACACCTTC.

A few counts support this clonotype. The CDR3 spells CASSLTSGQGMGTGELFF. In DNA, the CDR3 is TGTGCCAGCAGCTTAACGTCCGGACAGGGGATGGGCACCGGGGAGCTGTTTTTT. This sequence joins TRBV7-3 and TRBJ2-2, with 9 positions matching TRBD1. V lost 0 bases and J lost 4; bases outside the gene matches: 9. The CDR3 runs to 18 residues. CDR1 and CDR2 from the germline V gene are SGHTA and FQGTGA.

This clonotype was recorded at least ten times. The V gene is TRBV6-2 or TRBV6-3, the J gene TRBJ2-7; 13 positions agree with TRBD2. Per germline, CDR1 MNHEY and CDR2 SVGEGT. CDR3 length: 19 amino acids. After removal of 6 bases from V and 2 bases from J, the junction contained 16 bases not matched to a gene. The CDR3 bases are TGTGCCAGCAGCACGAACGGGGGACTAGCGGGAACCACCCCCTACGAGCAGTACTTC. This encodes CASSTNGGLAGTTPYEQYF.

Details on this clonotype: The conserved final phenylalanine or tryptophan is absent from the CDR3, which likely points to a read error. The genes are TRBV6-5 and TRBJ1-6; TRBD1 might be the D (5 bases). Germline V gives CDR1 MNHEY, CDR2 SVGAGI. The V gene lost 5 bases and the J gene lost 5 bases, with 13 bases spanning the gap. This CDR3 has 15 residues. CDR3 nucleotides: TGTGCCAGCAGTCACCGGGACGGCCATAATTCACCCCTCCACTTG. It yields the protein CASSHRDGHNSPLHL.

This clonotype was counted at least ten times. The chain combines TRBV29-1 with TRBJ2-7, with TRBD2 as a possible D gene (5 bases). From germline, CDR1 is SQVTM and CDR2 ANQGSEA. The CDR3 extends over 13 amino acids. V was pared by 6 bases and J by 1 base, with 13 bases between. The CDR3 reads CSVVNGGSYEQYF. The CDR3 DNA sequence: TGCAGCGTGGTTAACGGAGGATCCTACGAGCAGTACTTC.

This clonotype was seen ten or more times. The V call is TRBV20-1, the J call TRBJ2-7, with TRBD1 matching over 7 bases. The CDR3 totals 14 residues. CDR1 is DFQATT, CDR2 SNEGSKA, per germline (reference sequence). Trimming took 6 bases from V and 0 from J; bases not matched to a gene: 8. DNA of the CDR3: TGCAGTGCCAGAATACAGGGGAACTCCTACGAGCAGTACTTC. It is translated as CSARIQGNSYEQYF.

Details on this clonotype: This may be a read error: a much more frequent sequence differs by one nucleotide. The chain's CDR3 is CASSLRLAGGTGELCF. In DNA, the CDR3 is TGTGCCAGCAGTCTGCGACTAGCGGGAGGCACCGGGGAGCTGTGTTTT. This chain joins TRBV12-3 or TRBV12-4 and TRBJ2-2, with 13 nucleotides matching TRBD2. This CDR3 has 16 amino acids.

Many counts were recorded for this clonotype. One end of the junction varies from germline; a read error may be responsible. The chain is built from TRBV12-3 or TRBV12-4 and TRBJ2-7, with 8 nucleotides matching TRBD2. This CDR3 is built from 14 residues. The CDR3 region is CASSRRTSSYEQHF. CDR3 in DNA: TGTGCCAGCAGTCGACGGACTAGCTCCTACGAGCAGCACTTC.

The sample holds many counts of this clonotype. The chain carries TRBV19 and TRBJ2-2; 10 bases agree with TRBD2. CDR1 is LNHDA, CDR2 SQIVND, per germline (reference sequence). The CDR3 covers 19 residues. The ends lost 0 bases at V and 1 base at J; junction bases unmatched: 8. CDR3 sequence: CASSIDLRTSGQNTGELFF. CDR3 in DNA: TGTGCCAGTAGTATAGATCTTCGGACTAGCGGACAGAACACCGGGGAGCTGTTTTTT.

V gene TRBV24-1 combines with J gene TRBJ1-2, with 7 positions matching TRBD1. J gave up 8 bases and V 2 bases, and 7 bases lay outside the gene matches. The V gene's germline CDR1 is KGHDR and CDR2 SFDVKD. The CDR3 loop spans 14 amino acids. The CDR3 nucleotides read TGTGCCACCAGTGATTCGACAGGGAGCTTCGGCTACACCTTC. Protein: CATSDSTGSFGYTF.

This clonotype was counted ten times or more. The chain uses TRBV20-1 and TRBJ2-7; 9 bases fit TRBD2. The CDR3 is 14 residues long. The J segment lost 4 bases and the V segment lost 3 bases, leaving 7 bases of the junction unmatched. Germline V gene lookup returns CDR1 DFQATT and CDR2 SNEGSKA (reference sequence). Written as DNA, the CDR3 is TGCAGTGCTAGTCACCTAGCGGGGACATACGAGCAGTACTTC. Protein product: CSASHLAGTYEQYF.